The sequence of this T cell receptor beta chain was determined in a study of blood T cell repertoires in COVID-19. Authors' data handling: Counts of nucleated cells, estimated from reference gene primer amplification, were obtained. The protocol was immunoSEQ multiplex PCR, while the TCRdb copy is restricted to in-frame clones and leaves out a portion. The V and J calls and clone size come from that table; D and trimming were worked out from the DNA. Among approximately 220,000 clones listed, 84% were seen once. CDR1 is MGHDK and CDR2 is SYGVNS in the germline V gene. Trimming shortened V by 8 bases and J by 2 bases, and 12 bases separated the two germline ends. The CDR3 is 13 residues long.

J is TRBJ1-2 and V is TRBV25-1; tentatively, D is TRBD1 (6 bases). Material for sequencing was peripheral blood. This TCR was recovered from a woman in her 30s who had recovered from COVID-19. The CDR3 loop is CASGGGGNYGYTF. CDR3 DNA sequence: TGTGCCAGCGGTGGGGGGGGCAACTATGGCTACACCTTC.